Only a few counts were recorded for the clone carrying this TCR beta chain. Its specificity is not known. This entry is derived from a study of T and B cells in COVID-19 patients. Study overall: Of around 21 active-infection patients, 12 were critically ill with mechanical ventilation or extracorporeal membrane oxygenation. Study findings and constraints: Patients with COVID-19 reportedly showed strongly skewed T cell receptor beta variable and joining gene usage. Clonality of TRB repertoires was high in active COVID-19; recovery brought above-healthy diversity and richness. There were some 2,300 TCR clusters exclusive to the recovered cohort, a few dozen with low generation probability.

BIOMED2 TRB-A/B primer pools were used in multiplex TRB PCR. TCRdb independently ran MiXCR on the multiplex PCR reads; one entry per CDR3 protein. This table holds tens of thousands of distinct CDR3 sequences, less than 30% found once. From blood, roughly 250-550 ng of genomic DNA served as TRB template. Material: blood. This clonotype originated in a human donor who had recovered from COVID-19.

The CDR3 region is CASSDREETGELFF. Written as DNA, the CDR3 is TGTGCCAGCAGTGACAGGGAAGAGACCGGGGAGCTGTTTTTT. The V and J genes are TRBV6-4 and TRBJ2-2; D not certain. The ends were cut back, 2 bases at V and 5 bases at J, with 9 bases in the middle. The CDR3 is 14 amino acids. Germline CDR1 and CDR2: MRHNA and SNTAGT.